This T cell receptor (beta chain) was sequenced during a study of shared clonotypes between healthy human individuals. Study background: Plates per donor: three CD4 naive, three CD4 memory, two CD8 naive, one CD8 memory.

At a deep level, the assay was run. Sequencing used immunoSEQ multiplex PCR; TCRdb keeps in-frame clones, though not all of them. In the table there are some 2 million clones, 95% of which are singletons. The CDR3 runs to 11 residues. Per the germline V gene, CDR1 is SEHNR and CDR2 is FQNEAQ (reference sequence). With 1 base removed from V and 6 bases from J, the gap between germline ends came to 4 bases. Broader study findings: Generation probability values for non-shared clonotypes were lower than those for clonotypes shared by all four donors.

In the CD4+ fraction, cells were divided into CD45RA+ naive and CD45RA-negative memory subsets. About this clone: Its antigen is unidentified. Other DNA sequences within the sample encode an identical CDR3.

The clonotype comes from a young man in good health. The chain links TRBV7-9 to TRBJ2-7; unclear D gene. The specimen was naive CD4+ T cells sorted from blood. Subset given: CD45RA+ positively selected. CDR3 in amino acids: CASSLGVEQYF. The DNA of the CDR3 is TGTGCCAGCAGCTTAGGGGTCGAGCAGTACTTC.